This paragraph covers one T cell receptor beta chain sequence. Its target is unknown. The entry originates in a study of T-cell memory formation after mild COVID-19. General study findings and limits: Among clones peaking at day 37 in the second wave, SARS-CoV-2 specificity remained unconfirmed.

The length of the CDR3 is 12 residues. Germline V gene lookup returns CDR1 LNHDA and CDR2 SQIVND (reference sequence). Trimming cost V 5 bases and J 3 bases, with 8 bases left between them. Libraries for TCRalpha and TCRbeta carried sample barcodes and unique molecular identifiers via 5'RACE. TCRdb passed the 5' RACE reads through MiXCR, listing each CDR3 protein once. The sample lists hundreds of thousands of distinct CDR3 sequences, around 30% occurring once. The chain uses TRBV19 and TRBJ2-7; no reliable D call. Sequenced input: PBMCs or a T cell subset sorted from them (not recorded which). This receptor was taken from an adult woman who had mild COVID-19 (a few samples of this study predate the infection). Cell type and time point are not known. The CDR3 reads CASSGPVYEQYF. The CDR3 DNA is TGTGCCAGTAGTGGACCCGTCTACGAGCAGTACTTC.